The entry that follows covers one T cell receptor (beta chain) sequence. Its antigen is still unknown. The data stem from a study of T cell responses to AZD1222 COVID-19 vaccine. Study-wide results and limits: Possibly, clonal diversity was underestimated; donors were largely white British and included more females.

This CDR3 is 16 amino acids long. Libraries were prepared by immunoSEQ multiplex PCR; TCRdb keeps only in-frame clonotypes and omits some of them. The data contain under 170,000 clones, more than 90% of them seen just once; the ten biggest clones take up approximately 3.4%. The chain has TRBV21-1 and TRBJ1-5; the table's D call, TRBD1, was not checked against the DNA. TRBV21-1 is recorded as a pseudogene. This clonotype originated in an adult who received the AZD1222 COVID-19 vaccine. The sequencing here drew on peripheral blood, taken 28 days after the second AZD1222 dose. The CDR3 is CASIDRETYSNQPQHF. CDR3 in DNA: TGTGCCAGCATTGACAGGGAAACCTATAGCAATCAGCCCCAGCATTTT.